A selection of T cell receptor beta chains follows, all from one sample in a study of radiotherapy plus CTLA-4 blockade in lung cancer. Some clones are missing from TCRdb's copy, which holds only in-frame ones; the method was immunoSEQ multiplex PCR. The repertoire holds 85,000 to 90,000 clones, with around 90% as singletons. The source was peripheral blood, collected from a patient treated with radiotherapy plus ipilimumab. The receptors stem from a human donor with non-small cell lung cancer that progressed on radiotherapy plus ipilimumab. The CDR3 runs from the conserved cysteine through the conserved F or W. The D gene is left open where the match is weak. A row's size may be missing; if present it is once, few, many or a size class.

>NA|TRBJ1-3|NA|TRBV6-1
TGTGCCAGCATCAGGCAAGCGTGGGACACCATATATTTT
CASIRQAWDTIYF
>few|TRBJ2-7|TRBD1|TRBV18
TGTGCCAGCTCACCATCCGGGACAGCCTACGAGCAGTACTTC
CASSPSGTAYEQYF
>NA|TRBJ1-1|NA|TRBV29-1
TGCAGCGTTGACATCGTGAACACTGAAGCTTTCTTT
CSVDIVNTEAFF
>NA|TRBJ2-7|TRBD1|TRBV11-2
TGTGCCAGCAGCTTAGGGGGGACAGGAAAAACATACGAGCAGTACTTC
CASSLGGTGKTYEQYF
>few|TRBJ1-3|NA|TRBV18
TGTGCCAGCTCACCACTGGGCATCGCGACTGGAAACACCATATATTTT
CASSPLGIATGNTIYF
>NA|TRBJ1-2|TRBD1|TRBV25-1
TGTGCCAGCAGGACAGGGCGCGACTATGGCTACACCTTC
CASRTGRDYGYTF
>NA|TRBJ2-2|NA|TRBV5-1
TGCGCCAGCAGCTTGAGTGCTATGAACACCGGGGAGCTGTTTTTT
CASSLSAMNTGELFF
>few|TRBJ1-1|NA|TRBV11-3
TGTGCCAGCAGCTTAGGCGGCGCTTCGGCTGAAGCTTTCTTT
CASSLGGASAEAFF
>NA|TRBJ2-4|TRBD1|TRBV4-2
TGTGCCAGCAGCCAAGGGGACAGGGCGATTGGAAACATTCAGTACTTC
CASSQGDRAIGNIQYF
>NA|TRBJ2-5|NA|TRBV27
TGTGCCAGCAGGCAAAATAGGGGAGAGACCCAGTACTTC
CASRQNRGETQYF
>NA|TRBJ2-2|NA|TRBV4-1
TGCGCCAGCAGCCAAGGGCCACTCAGCACCGGGGAGCTGTTTTTT
CASSQGPLSTGELFF
>NA|TRBJ2-3|NA|TRBV7-9
TGTGCCAGCAGCTCCACAGATACGCAGTATTTT
CASSSTDTQYF
>NA|TRBJ1-2|NA|TRBV15
TGTGCCACCAGCAGACCAGGGTGGTATGGCTACACCTTC
CATSRPGWYGYTF
>NA|TRBJ2-7|NA|TRBV25-1
TGTGCCAGCAGTGAGGGGGGCGTAACCTACGAGCAGTACTTC
CASSEGGVTYEQYF
>NA|TRBJ2-7|NA|TRBV6-6
TGTGCCAGCAGTTGGGGGTCAGGGGCCTACGAGCAGTACTTC
CASSWGSGAYEQYF
>NA|TRBJ2-1|NA|TRBV9
TGTGCCAGCAGCGTAGGACAGAGCTCCTACAATGAGCAGTTCTTC
CASSVGQSSYNEQFF
>NA|TRBJ1-5|NA|TRBV15
TGTGCCACCAGCAGAGATCGTCCCCTGTTGAAATCCCAGCCCCAGCATTTT
CATSRDRPLLKSQPQHF
>NA|TRBJ1-2|NA|TRBV12-5
TGTGCTAGTGGTTTGGGAGGGGGCTATGGCTACACCTTC
CASGLGGGYGYTF
>NA|TRBJ2-5|NA|TRBV7-9
TGTGCCAGCAGAACCGGGACTCCGCCAGAGACCCAGTACTTC
CASRTGTPPETQYF
>NA|TRBJ1-1|NA|TRBV2
TGTGCCAGCAGTGGGGGAAGGGGGAGGAACACTGAAGCTTTCTTT
CASSGGRGRNTEAFF
>NA|TRBJ1-1|NA|TRBV5-1
TGCGCCAGCAGCTTCTTCGCGTCCGGCACTGAAGCTTTCTTT
CASSFFASGTEAFF
>NA|TRBJ1-2|NA|TRBV7-2
TGTGCCAGCAGCTTGGGGGGCAGGGAGTCAGAAGGCTACACCTTC
CASSLGGRESEGYTF
>NA|TRBJ1-2|NA|TRBV2
TGTGCCAGCACAACAGCTAACTATGGCTACACCTTC
CASTTANYGYTF
>NA|TRBJ1-5|NA|TRBV5-4
TGTGCCAGCAGCAACTGGACCCTAGGGCCCCAGCATTTT
CASSNWTLGPQHF
>NA|TRBJ1-2|NA|TRBV28
TGTGCCAGCGGGAGAGTGGCTAACTATGGCTACACCTTC
CASGRVANYGYTF
>NA|TRBJ1-6|NA|TRBV11-2
TGTGCCAGCAGCTTAGGATCAAATTCACCCCTCCACTTT
CASSLGSNSPLHF
>once|TRBJ2-1|NA|TRBV7-9
TGTGCCAGCAGCTTAATAGATGGGGAGCAGTTCTTC
CASSLIDGEQFF
>NA|TRBJ2-1|NA|TRBV18
TGTGCCAGCTCACCACCAAGTGTGGTGGGAAATGAGCAGTTCTTC
CASSPPSVVGNEQFF
>NA|TRBJ1-2|TRBD1|TRBV15
TGTGCCACCAGCAGAGTTCGGGGACAGTCAACCACAAACTATGGCTACACCTTC
CATSRVRGQSTTNYGYTF
>NA|TRBJ2-3|TRBD2|TRBV19
TGTGCCAGTGGAAGCGGGGGCGGAGGCACAGATACGCAGTATTTT
CASGSGGGGTDTQYF
>once|TRBJ2-5|NA|TRBV11-1
TGTGCCAGCAGCTTAGCGGGGGGGACCCAGTACTTC
CASSLAGGTQYF
>NA|TRBJ2-2|NA|TRBV7-9
TGTGCCAGCAGCCCCAGCCACGGTACCGGGGAGCTGTTTTTT
CASSPSHGTGELFF
>NA|TRBJ2-2|NA|TRBV18
TGTGCCAGCTCCCAACAGGACAACACCGGGGAGCTGTTTTTT
CASSQQDNTGELFF
>NA|TRBJ2-7|NA|TRBV30
TGTGCCTGTGACAGGACAAGCTCCTACGAGCAGTACTTC
CACDRTSSYEQYF
>NA|TRBJ2-5|TRBD2|TRBV7-2
TGTGCCAGCAGCTTATATAGCGGGAGGGAAGAGACCCAGTACTTC
CASSLYSGREETQYF
>NA|TRBJ2-1|TRBD2|TRBV4-2
TGTGCCAGCAGCCTCTTTAGCGGGAGTGAATACAATGAGCAGTTCTTC
CASSLFSGSEYNEQFF
>NA|TRBJ2-7|NA|TRBV12-5
TGTGCTAGTGGTTTGGTAGGGGGTAGCGTCTACGAGCAGTACTTC
CASGLVGGSVYEQYF
>NA|TRBJ1-5|NA|TRBV5-1
TGCGCCAGCAGCTTTGGGGCAGCCGACAATCAGCCCCAGCATTTT
CASSFGAADNQPQHF
>NA|TRBJ1-5|NA|TRBV4-3
TGCGCCAGCAGCCAAGAAGCTGGGGGCCAGCCCCAGCATTTT
CASSQEAGGQPQHF
>NA|TRBJ1-2|NA|TRBV29-1
TGCAGCGTTGGGCGGTCAGGGTCTGACTATGGCTACACCTTC
CSVGRSGSDYGYTF
>NA|TRBJ1-1|TRBD1|TRBV2
TGTGCCAGCAGTGGTGAGGGGGCGAGGGTCGGGAAAGCTTTCTTT
CASSGEGARVGKAFF
>NA|TRBJ1-1|NA|TRBV27
TGTGCCAGCAGTTTATATACCCCAGGGGTATTTGACGCTGAAGCTTTCTTT
CASSLYTPGVFDAEAFF
>NA|TRBJ1-1|TRBD1|TRBV5-1
TGCGCCAGCAGCTCGGACAGGGCGACAAACACTGAAGCTTTCTTT
CASSSDRATNTEAFF
>NA|TRBJ2-1|TRBD2|TRBV2
TGTGCCAGCAGTGGGGGTAGCGGGGGCTACAATGAGCAGTTCTTC
CASSGGSGGYNEQFF